A single sample gave rise to the 23 T cell receptor beta chains below, sequenced in a study of beta chain features in type 1 diabetes. Their target antigens are unknown. Investigators reverse transcribed all isolated RNA, so they sequenced expressed TCRB transcripts. Libraries were prepared by immunoSEQ multiplex PCR; TCRdb keeps only in-frame clonotypes and omits some of them. In the table there are around 130,000 clones, approximately 10% of which are singletons. Overall study results and limits: Among patients with Type 1 diabetes, TCRB CDR3s were moderately but significantly shorter in every one of the four CD4+ subsets.

Sequencing was done on a sample of central memory CD4+ T cells from blood. The receptors derive from a man aged 30-40 years with type 1 diabetes.

In this sample, this clone turned up many times. V is TRBV25-1 and J is TRBJ1-4; the match to TRBD1 covers 8 bases. There are 14 residues in the CDR3. Germline CDR1 is MGHDK and CDR2 is SYGVNS. The junction had 10 bases not matched to a gene; V was cut back by 3 bases and J by 13 bases. In DNA, the CDR3 is TGTGCCAGCAGTGACCGGGACAGGAGGGGTAGACTGTTTTTT. Amino acid sequence: CASSDRDRRGRLFF.

This clone came up a few times. This sequence joins TRBV9 and TRBJ1-6; 9 bases are a match to TRBD1. Germline V gives CDR1 SGDLS, CDR2 YYNGEE. The CDR3 length is 14 residues. Germline trimming cut 4 bases from V and 14 bases from J; bases unmatched to any gene: 10. CDR3 in amino acids: CASSPRTGARTLHF. CDR3 in DNA: TGTGCCAGCAGCCCGCGGACAGGGGCACGGACCCTCCACTTT.

The chain recombines TRBV19 with TRBJ2-1, with D perhaps matching TRBD2 (7 bases). This CDR3 comprises 14 residues. Germline V CDR1 and CDR2: LNHDA, SQIVND (reference sequence). Trimming shortened V by 11 bases and J by 3 bases, and 17 bases separated the two germline ends. The CDR3 is CAVDGGGRYNEQFF. The CDR3 DNA follows: TGTGCCGTCGATGGCGGGGGCCGCTACAATGAGCAGTTCTTC.

This CDR3 reads CASSLEAHSSYEQYF. The CDR3 DNA sequence: TGTGCCAGCAGCTTAGAGGCCCACAGCTCCTACGAGCAGTACTTC. The V and J genes are TRBV7-2 and TRBJ2-7; D gene ambiguous. Germline V lookup: CDR1 SGHTA, CDR2 FQGNSA. Deletions cut 1 base from V and 0 bases from J, with 10 bases between. This CDR3 region has 15 residues.

The chain carries TRBV11-1 and TRBJ1-1, with D unresolved. The CDR3 extends over 13 amino acids. CDR1 is SGHAT, CDR2 FQDESV, per germline (reference sequence). Trimming removed 1 base at V and 1 base at J, with 4 bases between. The CDR3 spells CASSLEQNTEAFF. The CDR3 DNA sequence: TGTGCCAGCAGCTTAGAGCAGAACACTGAAGCTTTCTTT.

The chain carries TRBV4-1 and TRBJ2-5; D not certain. Trimming cost V 1 base and J 0 bases, with 9 bases left between them. Germline V CDR1 and CDR2: MGHRA, YSYEKL. This CDR3 is 15 amino acids long. CDR3 sequence reads: CASSQVKAYQETQYF. The DNA of the CDR3 is TGCGCCAGCAGCCAAGTTAAAGCGTACCAAGAGACCCAGTACTTC.

This clone was seen a single time. The chain links TRBV18 to TRBJ2-5; 9 nucleotides line up with TRBD2. Germline V gives CDR1 KGHSH, CDR2 LQKENI. This CDR3 is built from 16 residues. After removal of 3 bases from V and 2 bases from J, the junction contained 7 bases not matched to a gene. This CDR3 is CASSPTGSGGQETQYF. As DNA, the CDR3 is TGTGCCAGCTCACCGACGGGTAGCGGGGGACAAGAGACCCAGTACTTC.

This chain uses TRBV28 with TRBJ2-7; a weak D match, TRBD2 (5 bases). CDR1 and CDR2 from the germline V gene are MDHEN and SYDVKM. The ends were cut back, 10 bases at V and 3 bases at J, with 13 bases in the middle. This CDR3 is 12 amino acids long. CDR3 region: CATEGQFYEQYF. In nucleotides, the CDR3 is TGTGCCACCGAGGGTCAGTTCTACGAGCAGTACTTC.

The chain employs TRBV28 and TRBJ1-2; D is uncertain. V lost 7 bases to trimming and J lost 0 bases, with 9 bases between them. Germline CDR1 and CDR2: MDHEN and SYDVKM. This CDR3 has 13 residues. CDR3: CASTPGPNYGYTF. The CDR3 bases are TGTGCCAGCACCCCTGGGCCTAACTATGGCTACACCTTC.

The table lists this clone with a few counts. The V call is TRBV5-1, the J call TRBJ2-5, with D tentatively TRBD2 (6 bases). With 0 bases removed from V and 5 bases from J, the gap between germline ends came to 14 bases. Per the germline V gene, CDR1 is SGHRS and CDR2 is YFSETQ. CDR3 length: 15 residues. DNA of the CDR3: TGCGCCAGCAGCTTGGCTGACACCCGGGGGGAGACCCAGTACTTC. Translated: CASSLADTRGETQYF.

About this clone itself: This same CDR3 is encoded by further DNA sequences in the sample. The chain is built from TRBV7-9 and TRBJ1-1; D is undetermined. In germline, CDR1 is SEHNR, CDR2 FQNEAQ (reference sequence). The CDR3 is made up of 14 amino acids. Trimming removed 3 bases at V and 1 base at J, with 9 bases between. The CDR3 region is CASSLGGGNTEAFF. CDR3 nucleotides: TGTGCCAGCAGCTTGGGTGGAGGGAACACTGAAGCTTTCTTT. Supplemented by reference TRBV7-9 and TRBJ1-1, the full variable domain reads DTGVSQNPRHKITKRGQNVTFRCDPISEHNRLYWYRQTLGQGPEFLTYFQNEAQLEKSRLLSDRFSAERPKGSFSTLEIQRTEQGDSAMYLCASSLGGGNTEAFFGQGTRLTVV.

This clone was observed a few times. The chain links TRBV19 to TRBJ1-5, with D uncertain. The germline gives CDR1 LNHDA, CDR2 SQIVND (reference sequence). CDR3 length: 12 residues. V was pared by 1 base and J by 9 bases, with 7 bases between. DNA of the CDR3: TGTGCCAGTAGTATAGCCCTCGGGCCCCAGCATTTT. The encoded protein is CASSIALGPQHF.

This clone was observed a handful of times. The chain combines TRBV2 with TRBJ1-6; D gene uncertain. Trimming cost V 1 base and J 3 bases, with 10 bases left between them. CDR1 SNHLY and CDR2 FYNNEI come from the germline V gene. CDR3 length: 16 amino acids. The CDR3 reads CASSEGSAYYNSPLHF. Written as DNA, the CDR3 is TGTGCCAGCAGTGAAGGCAGCGCGTACTATAATTCACCCCTCCACTTT.

The table lists this clone with a few counts. This chain connects TRBV6-5 to TRBJ2-1; 7 bases agree with TRBD2. With V trimmed by 0 bases and J by 2 bases, 1 base remained unmatched. Germline V lookup: CDR1 MNHEY, CDR2 SVGAGI. The CDR3 loop spans 15 amino acids. CDR3 residues: CASSYSLAAYNEQFF. DNA of the CDR3: TGTGCCAGCAGTTACTCCCTAGCGGCCTACAATGAGCAGTTCTTC.

The V and J genes are TRBV5-1 and TRBJ2-3; TRBD2 aligns across 9 bases. The CDR3 extends over 15 amino acids. Losses at the gene ends were 6 bases for V and 2 bases for J; bases not matched to a gene: 7. Germline values: CDR1 SGHRS, CDR2 YFSETQ. The CDR3 DNA reads TGCGCCAGCACAGCTAGCGGGGATTACACAGATACGCAGTATTTT. It translates to CASTASGDYTDTQYF. The variable domain in full, with the rest retrieved from reference TRBV5-1 and TRBJ2-3, is KAGVTQTPRYLIKTRGQQVTLSCSPISGHRSVSWYQQTPGQGLQFLFEYFSETQRNKGNFPGRFSGRQFSNSRSEMNVSTLELGDSALYLCASTASGDYTDTQYFGPGTRLTVL.

The CDR3 DNA reads TGTGCCAGCAGTCCCTGGGGGGGCTATGGCTACACCTTC. Its translation: CASSPWGGYGYTF. J is TRBJ1-2 and V is TRBV6-5; D might be TRBD1 (5 bases). Germline-derived CDR1 and CDR2 are MNHEY and SVGAGI. V gave up 5 bases and J gave up 4 bases, with 11 bases separating them. This CDR3 region has 13 residues.

This clone was observed a few times. The V and J genes are TRBV29-1 and TRBJ2-7; maybe TRBD1 (5 bases). The V gene lost 6 bases and the J gene lost 4 bases, with 16 bases spanning the gap. Germline V CDR1 and CDR2: SQVTM, ANQGSEA. The CDR3 runs 13 residues. DNA for the CDR3: TGCAGCGTGGCCCAAACTGGGGCATACGAGCAGTACTTC. Translation: CSVAQTGAYEQYF.

The chain links TRBV18 to TRBJ2-3; tentative D call: TRBD2 (5 bases). The germline V gene has CDR1 KGHSH and CDR2 LQKENI. The CDR3 is 15 amino acids. The germline V and J ends were trimmed by 3 bases and 2 bases, with 12 bases remaining between them. This CDR3 reads CASSPGGGDTDTQYF. CDR3 nucleotide sequence: TGTGCCAGCTCACCCGGAGGCGGCGACACAGATACGCAGTATTTT.

This clone was observed a few times. The CDR3 region has the DNA TGTGCCAGCAGCCAAAACCGGGGCAATCAGCCCCAGCATTTT. Its protein is CASSQNRGNQPQHF. V gene TRBV6-5 combines with J gene TRBJ1-5; D is unresolved. V lost 6 bases and J 2 bases, leaving 11 bases between the germline ends. The CDR3 is 14 residues long. The germline gives CDR1 MNHEY, CDR2 SVGAGI.

This clone was found a few times. V gene TRBV5-6 combines with J gene TRBJ1-5; D may be TRBD1 (5 bases). Deletions cut 3 bases from V and 1 base from J, with 8 bases between. This CDR3 comprises 14 residues. The germline V gene has CDR1 SGHDT and CDR2 YYEEEE. CDR3 DNA: TGTGCCAGCAGCTGGGGCAGAAGCAATCAGCCCCAGCATTTT. Protein sequence: CASSWGRSNQPQHF.

There are a few counts of this clone. The chain has TRBV9 and TRBJ1-2; 9 bases fit TRBD1. Trimming took 3 bases from V and 7 from J; bases not matched to a gene: 13. Looked up from germline, CDR1 is SGDLS and CDR2 is YYNGEE. CDR3 length: 16 amino acids. The CDR3 DNA reads as TGTGCCAGCAGCGCCGAAGGGACAGGGCGGGTCTCTGGCTACACCTTC. It specifies CASSAEGTGRVSGYTF.

The genes are TRBV5-6 and TRBJ1-1; D gene ambiguous. The CDR3 runs 12 residues. Trimming removed 2 bases from V and 5 bases from J, with 7 bases in between. Germline V gene data show CDR1 as SGHDT and CDR2 as YYEEEE. For the CDR3, the DNA is TGTGCCAGCAGCTTCGAGTGGACTGAAGCTTTCTTT. Translated: CASSFEWTEAFF.

The V gene is TRBV5-4, the J gene TRBJ2-5, with 9 bases aligning to TRBD2. This CDR3 region has 14 residues. With V trimmed by 4 bases and J by 3 bases, 4 bases remained unmatched. Germline CDR1 reads SGHNT; CDR2 reads YYREEE (reference sequence). In DNA, the CDR3 is TGTGCCAGCAGCCGGAGACTAGCGGAAGAGACCCAGTACTTC. As protein: CASSRRLAEETQYF.